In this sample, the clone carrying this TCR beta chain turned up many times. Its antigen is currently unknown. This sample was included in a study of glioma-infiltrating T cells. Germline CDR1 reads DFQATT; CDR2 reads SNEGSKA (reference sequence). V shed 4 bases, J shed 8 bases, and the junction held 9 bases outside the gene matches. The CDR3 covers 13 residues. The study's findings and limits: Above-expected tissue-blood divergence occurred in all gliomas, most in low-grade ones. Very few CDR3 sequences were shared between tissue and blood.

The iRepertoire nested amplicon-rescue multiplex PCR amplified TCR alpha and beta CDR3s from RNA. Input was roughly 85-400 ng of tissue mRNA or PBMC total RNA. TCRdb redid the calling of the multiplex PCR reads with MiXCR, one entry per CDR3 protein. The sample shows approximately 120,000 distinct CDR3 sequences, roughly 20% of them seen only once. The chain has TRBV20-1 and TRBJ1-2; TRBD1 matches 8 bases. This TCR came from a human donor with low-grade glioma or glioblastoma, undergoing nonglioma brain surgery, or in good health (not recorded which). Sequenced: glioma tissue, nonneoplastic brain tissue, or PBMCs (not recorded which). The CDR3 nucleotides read TGCAGTGCTAAGTCCCCAGGGGGCCACGGCTACACCTTC. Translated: CSAKSPGGHGYTF.